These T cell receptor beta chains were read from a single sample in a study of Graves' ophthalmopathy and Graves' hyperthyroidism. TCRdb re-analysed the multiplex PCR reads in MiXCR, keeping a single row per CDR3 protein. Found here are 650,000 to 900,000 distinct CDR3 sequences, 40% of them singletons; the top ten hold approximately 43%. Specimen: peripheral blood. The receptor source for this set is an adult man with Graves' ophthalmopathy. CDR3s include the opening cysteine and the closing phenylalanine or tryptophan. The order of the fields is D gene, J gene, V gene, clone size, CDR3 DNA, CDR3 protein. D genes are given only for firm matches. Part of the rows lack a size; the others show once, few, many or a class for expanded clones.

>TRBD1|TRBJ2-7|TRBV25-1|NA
TGTGCCAGCAGAGGGGGACAGGGGGCCGACGAGCAGTACTTC
CASRGGQGADEQYF
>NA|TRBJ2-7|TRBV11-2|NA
TGTGCCAGCAGCCTTGAGACAGGTTTCTACGAGCAGTACTTC
CASSLETGFYEQYF
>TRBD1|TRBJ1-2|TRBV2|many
TGTGCCAGTGATCTCGGGACAGGGCCCCAAGAGGGCTACACCTTC
CASDLGTGPQEGYTF
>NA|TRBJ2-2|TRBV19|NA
TGTGCCAGTAGTCCGGGGGCACGGACCGGGGAGCTGTTTTTT
CASSPGARTGELFF
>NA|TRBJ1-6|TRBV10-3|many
TGTGCCAGCAGTGAAGTTCCGGGCGCTGGGTCACCCCTCCACTTT
CASSEVPGAGSPLHF
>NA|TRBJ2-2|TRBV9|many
TGTGCCAGCAGCGTAGGGGATGGCACCGGGGAGCTGTTTTTT
CASSVGDGTGELFF
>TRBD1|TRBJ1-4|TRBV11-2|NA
TGTGCCTGCAGCTTAGAGCTGACAGGGGACGAGGAAAAACTGTTTTTT
CACSLELTGDEEKLFF
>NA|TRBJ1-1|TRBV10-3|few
TGTGCCAGCAGTTTAGACAGCGGGAACACTGAAGCTTTCTTT
CASSLDSGNTEAFF
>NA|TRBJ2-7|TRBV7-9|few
TGTGCCAGCCGAGACAGTTACTCCTACGAGCAGTACTTC
CASRDSYSYEQYF
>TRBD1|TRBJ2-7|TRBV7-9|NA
TGTGCCAGCAGCTTCGCCGGGACAGCCCCCTACGAGCAGTACTTC
CASSFAGTAPYEQYF
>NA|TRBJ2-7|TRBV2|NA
TGTGCCAGCAACGACAATGAGGCGGATACTTCCTACGAGCAGTACTTC
CASNDNEADTSYEQYF
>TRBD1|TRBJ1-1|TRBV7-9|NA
TGTGCCAGCAGTCCGAGACAGGGGATGGGCACTGAAGCTTTCTTT
CASSPRQGMGTEAFF
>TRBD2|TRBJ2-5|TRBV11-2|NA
TGTGCCAACAGCTTAAACTCGGGACTAGCGGGAGGAGAGACCCAGTACTTC
CANSLNSGLAGGETQYF
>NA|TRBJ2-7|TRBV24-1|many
TGTGCCACCAGGGGCACCTACGAGCAGTACTTC
CATRGTYEQYF
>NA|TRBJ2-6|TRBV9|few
TGTGCCAGCTCACCACCCGGCAGCTCTGGGGCCAACGTCCTGACTTTC
CASSPPGSSGANVLTF
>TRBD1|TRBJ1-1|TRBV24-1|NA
TGTGCCACCAGTGACCCAGGGGGGTCCCTCACTGAAGCTTTCTTT
CATSDPGGSLTEAFF
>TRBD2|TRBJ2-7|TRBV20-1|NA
TGCAGTGCTAGAGACATACGGACTAGCGGGAGTCAGCAGTACTTC
CSARDIRTSGSQQYF
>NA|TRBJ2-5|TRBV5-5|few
TGTGCCAGCAGCTTGTTGGGGGCTAGAGAGACCCAGTACTTC
CASSLLGARETQYF
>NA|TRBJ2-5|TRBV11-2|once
TGTGCCAGCAGCTTAACCCCGGGACTCAGATCCTTC
CASSLTPGLRSF
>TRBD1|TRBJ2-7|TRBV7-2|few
TGTGCCTGGACCGCGACCGGGACAGGGATCGAGCAGTACTTC
CAWTATGTGIEQYF
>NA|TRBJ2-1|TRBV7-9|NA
TGTGCCAGCAGCGTTGGGGCAACTAATGAGCAGTTCTTC
CASSVGATNEQFF
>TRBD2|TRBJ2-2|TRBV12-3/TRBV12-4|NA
TGTGCCAGCAGTCGGGGACTAACGAACACCGGGGAGCTGTTTTTT
CASSRGLTNTGELFF
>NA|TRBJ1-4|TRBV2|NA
TGTGCCAGCAGTCTCACCCTGGGGGAAAAACTGTTTTTT
CASSLTLGEKLFF
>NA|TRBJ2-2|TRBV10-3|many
TGTGCCATCAGTGAGTCTCCGGCGGGACGGACCGGGGAGCTGTTTTTT
CAISESPAGRTGELFF
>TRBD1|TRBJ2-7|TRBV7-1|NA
TGTGCCAGCAGTCAGCCCGGGACAGGGATTCTCTACGAGCAGTACTTC
CASSQPGTGILYEQYF
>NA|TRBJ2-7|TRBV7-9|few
TGTGCCAGCAGCCTCCGGCACGGAGACTACGAGCAGTACTTC
CASSLRHGDYEQYF
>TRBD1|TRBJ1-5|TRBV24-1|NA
TGTGCCACCAGTGACCGGACAGGGGGCAATCAGCATTTT
CATSDRTGGNQHF
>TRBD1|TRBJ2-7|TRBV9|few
TGTGCCAGCAGCCTGTATTCCGGGGACAGGGGGCGCGGTATATACTTC
CASSLYSGDRGRGIYF
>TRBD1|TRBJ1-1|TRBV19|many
TGTGCCAGTAGTAGGACAGGGGCCACTGAAGCTTTCTTT
CASSRTGATEAFF
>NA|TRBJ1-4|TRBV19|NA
TGTGCCAGTAGTACAATCGCCGGGACTAATGAAAAACTGTTTTTT
CASSTIAGTNEKLFF
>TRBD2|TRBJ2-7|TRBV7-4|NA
TGTGCCAGCAGCCAACCCCGACTAGCGGGAGTACACGAGCAGTACTTC
CASSQPRLAGVHEQYF
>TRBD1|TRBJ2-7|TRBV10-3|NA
TGTGCCAGCTTACCGGGACAGGGGACCACCTACGAGCAGTACTTC
CASLPGQGTTYEQYF
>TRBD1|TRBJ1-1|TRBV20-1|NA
TGCAGTGCTAGAGATGGAAAGGGGGCACGCACTGAAGCTTTCTTT
CSARDGKGARTEAFF
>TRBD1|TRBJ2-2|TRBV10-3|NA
TGTGCCATCAGTGGGGACAGGTTACCCGCCGGGGAGCTGTTTTTT
CAISGDRLPAGELFF
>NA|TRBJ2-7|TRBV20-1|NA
TGCAGTGCTAGAGATGAGGCAGTGGAAAGCTCCTACGAGCAGTACTTC
CSARDEAVESSYEQYF
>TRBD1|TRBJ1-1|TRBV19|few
TGTGCCAGTAGCATGACAGGGCCGGGCACTGAAGCTTTCTTT
CASSMTGPGTEAFF
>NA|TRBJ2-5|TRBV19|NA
TGTGCCAGTAGTGTGCAGGGGACGGAGACCCAGTACTTC
CASSVQGTETQYF
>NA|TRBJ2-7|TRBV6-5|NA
TGTGCCAGCAAGGGGTCCCGCTACGAGCAGTACTTC
CASKGSRYEQYF
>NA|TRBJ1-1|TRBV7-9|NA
TGTGCCAGCAGCTTAAATACGGGAGCCAGGGGCACTGAAGCTTTCTTT
CASSLNTGARGTEAFF
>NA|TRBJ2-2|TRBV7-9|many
TGTGCCAGCAGCTTGGGCGGCACGGGGGAGCTGTTTTTT
CASSLGGTGELFF
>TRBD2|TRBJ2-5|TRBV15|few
TGTGCCACCAGTTCTTCCGGCGCCGGGGGGGAGACCCAGTACTTC
CATSSSGAGGETQYF
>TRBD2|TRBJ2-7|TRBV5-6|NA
TGTGCCAGCAGCCTAACCGGGGCAGGGTTACTAGCGGGAGAACCCGAGCGCTTC
CASSLTGAGLLAGEPERF
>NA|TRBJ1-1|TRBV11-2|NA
TGTGCCAGTGGGGGAGGGACGGCGAACACTGAAGCTTTCTTT
CASGGGTANTEAFF
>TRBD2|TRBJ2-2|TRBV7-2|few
TGTGCCAGCAGGTCACTAGCGGGGGGCACCGGGGAGCTGTTTTTT
CASRSLAGGTGELFF
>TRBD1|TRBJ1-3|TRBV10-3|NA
TGTGCCATCAGTACAGGGGTCCCTGGAAACACCATATATTTT
CAISTGVPGNTIYF
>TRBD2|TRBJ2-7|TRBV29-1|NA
TGCAGCGTTGACCCAAGCGGGAATGAGCAGTACTTC
CSVDPSGNEQYF
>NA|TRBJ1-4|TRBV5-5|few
TGTGCCAGCAGCCCGGACAGCGTAGAGGAAAAACTGTTTTTT
CASSPDSVEEKLFF
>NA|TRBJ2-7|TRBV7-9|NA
TGCGCCAGCAGCCAAGACATGAGCTACGAGCAGTACTTC
CASSQDMSYEQYF